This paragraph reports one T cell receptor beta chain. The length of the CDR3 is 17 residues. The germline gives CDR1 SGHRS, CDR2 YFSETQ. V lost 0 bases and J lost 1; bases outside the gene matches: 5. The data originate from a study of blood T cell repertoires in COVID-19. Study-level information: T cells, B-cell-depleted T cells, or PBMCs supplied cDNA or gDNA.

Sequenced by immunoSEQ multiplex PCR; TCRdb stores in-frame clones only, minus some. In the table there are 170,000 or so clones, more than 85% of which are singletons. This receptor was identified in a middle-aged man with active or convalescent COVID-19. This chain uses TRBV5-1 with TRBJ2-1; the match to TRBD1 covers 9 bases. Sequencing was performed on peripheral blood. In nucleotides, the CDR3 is TGCGCCAGCAGCTTGGCGTGGGACAGGGCGTCCTACAATGAGCAGTTCTTC. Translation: CASSLAWDRASYNEQFF. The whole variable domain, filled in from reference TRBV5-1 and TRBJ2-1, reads KAGVTQTPRYLIKTRGQQVTLSCSPISGHRSVSWYQQTPGQGLQFLFEYFSETQRNKGNFPGRFSGRQFSNSRSEMNVSTLELGDSALYLCASSLAWDRASYNEQFFGPGTRLTVL.